This T cell receptor (beta chain) was found in a study of T cells after yellow fever vaccination. The study, taken as a whole, reports: Most clones from primary vaccination resurfaced after the booster (approximately 95% CD4, less than 90% CD8).

With respect to this clonotype: Its cognate antigen is unknown. Mismatch with germline at one junction end may stem from a read error.

Generation of TCR cDNA used 5'RACE template switching (which added a universal primer site and UMIs). TCRdb processed the 5' RACE reads anew with MiXCR; each CDR3 protein has one entry. Among 300,000 to 400,000 distinct CDR3 sequences, around 12% were seen once, and the ten largest hold roughly 3.1%. Germline lookup yields CDR1 SGHTA and CDR2 FQGNSA. This CDR3 is 15 amino acids long. The material was CD4+ T cells sorted from PBMCs, obtained 15 days after the yellow fever booster vaccination. This TCR came from a man in his late teens or twenties who received the YFV17D yellow fever vaccine. V gene TRBV7-2 combines with J gene TRBJ2-5, with 11 bases identical to TRBD2. CDR3 protein: CASRPGLTSGASRDF. In DNA form, the CDR3 reads TGTGCCAGCAGACCCGGGTTGACTAGCGGGGCCTCAAGGGACTTC.